This TCR beta chain was documented in a study of T cell responses to AZD1222 COVID-19 vaccine. Notes on the study in general: White British ancestry dominated among donors, who included more females, and clonal diversity was possibly underestimated. Reportedly, nearly half the spike-specific TCRs target unmutated variant regions.

With 3 bases clipped from V and 4 bases from J, the junction kept 7 bases outside the gene matches. From germline, CDR1 is LGHNA and CDR2 YSLEER. The CDR3 totals 16 residues. Data came from immunoSEQ multiplex PCR; TCRdb stores just in-frame clones and leaves some out. The profile covers approximately 150,000 clones, with about 90% appearing a single time and about 7.5% taken by the ten largest. Regarding this clone: What it binds is unknown.

The TCR sequence derives from an adult who received the MenACWY meningococcal vaccine as a control. This chain uses TRBV4-3 with TRBJ1-2; 11 positions agree with TRBD1. The sample was peripheral blood, taken 28 days after the second dose of the MenACWY control vaccine. The CDR3 nucleotides read TGCGCCAGCAGCCACCGGACAGGGGGCCGCAGCTATGGCTACACCTTC. The encoded protein is CASSHRTGGRSYGYTF.